The 27 T cell receptor beta chains below all came from one sample that was sequenced in a study of blood T cell repertoires in COVID-19. Sequencing used immunoSEQ multiplex PCR; TCRdb keeps in-frame clones, though not all of them. The data show 490,000 or so clones, with 88% seen just once and around 8% held by the top ten. Material: PBMCs or T cells enriched from blood (not recorded which). Receptors were obtained from a woman aged 60-75 years who had recovered from COVID-19.

In nucleotides, the CDR3 is TGCGCCAGCAAGGGGCAGGGCCTGAACACTGAAGCTTTCTTT. This gives the protein CASKGQGLNTEAFF. V is TRBV5-1 and J is TRBJ1-1; D is perhaps TRBD1 (5 bases). The CDR3 is 14 amino acids. V was shortened by 6 bases and J by 0 bases, with 12 bases between the two germline ends. The germline V gene has CDR1 SGHRS and CDR2 YFSETQ.

The chain uses TRBV7-8 and TRBJ2-5; 7 nucleotides agree with TRBD2. V gave up 5 bases and J gave up 7 bases; unmatched junction bases: 10. This CDR3 contains 14 residues. Germline CDR1 is SGHVS and CDR2 is FQNEAQ. For the CDR3, the DNA is TGTGCCAGCAGCCCGATTTTGATAGCGGGGACCCAGTACTTC. Its protein is CASSPILIAGTQYF.

The V gene is TRBV7-2, the J gene TRBJ1-6; D might be TRBD1 (5 bases). CDR3 size: 16 residues. The V end lost 2 bases, the J end lost 0 bases, and 8 bases lay between the germline ends. The germline gives CDR1 SGHTA, CDR2 FQGNSA. CDR3 protein: CASSLQGSSYNSPLHF. The DNA of the CDR3 is TGTGCCAGCAGCTTACAGGGAAGCTCCTATAATTCACCCCTCCACTTT.

The chain joins TRBV5-4 to TRBJ1-2; TRBD1 aligns across 7 bases. The CDR3 runs 13 residues. The germline V gene has CDR1 SGHNT and CDR2 YYREEE (reference sequence). V gave up 6 bases and J gave up 6 bases; unmatched junction bases: 8. CDR3 sequence reads: CASIFQGGHGYTF. As DNA, the CDR3 is TGTGCCAGCATCTTCCAGGGGGGACATGGCTACACCTTC.

CDR3 bases: TGTGCCATCAGTACCGGGACTAGCGCCGAGCAGTTCTTC. This translates into CAISTGTSAEQFF. The chain couples TRBV10-3 to TRBJ2-1; 10 bases line up with TRBD2. The CDR3 has 13 residues. V gave up 5 bases and J gave up 10 bases; unmatched junction bases: 5. Germline values: CDR1 ENHRY, CDR2 SYGVKD.

J is TRBJ2-1 and V is TRBV10-3, with a tentative D call TRBD1 (6 bases). CDR1 is ENHRY and CDR2 is SYGVKD in the germline V gene. The CDR3 consists of 14 residues. The V gene lost 5 bases and the J gene lost 8 bases, with 16 bases spanning the gap. Here the CDR3 DNA reads TGTGCCATCAGTCGGGACAAAATGTTGGATGAGCAGTTCTTC. This encodes CAISRDKMLDEQFF.

This clone was counted at least ten times. This chain links TRBV2 with TRBJ1-6; no clear D. V was shortened by 2 bases and J by 9 bases, with 11 bases between the two germline ends. Germline CDR1 reads SNHLY; CDR2 reads FYNNEI. This CDR3 has 14 amino acids. CDR3 DNA: TGTGCCAGCAGTGAAACTGTACGTGGTTCACCCCTCCACTTT. This translates into CASSETVRGSPLHF.

The chain combines TRBV11-2 with TRBJ2-7; TRBD1 might be the D (5 bases). Between the trimmed V and J ends, which lost 0 bases and 4 bases, there was a span of 13 bases. This CDR3 comprises 15 residues. CDR1 and CDR2 (germline): SGHAT, FQNNGV. This CDR3 reads CASSLDRLRAYEQYV. The CDR3 coding sequence is TGTGCCAGCAGCTTAGATCGGCTCAGGGCATACGAGCAGTACGTC.

DNA of the CDR3: TGTGCCACCATACAGGGTTCTGAAGCTTTCTTT. This encodes CATIQGSEAFF. The genes are TRBV6-5 and TRBJ1-1; D is possibly TRBD1 (6 bases). The V end was cut by 10 bases, the J end by 6 bases, with 12 bases between. This CDR3 region has 11 residues. CDR1 and CDR2 (germline): MNHEY, SVGAGI.

The rearrangement links TRBV27 to TRBJ1-2; no definite D call. The CDR3 has 14 residues. Trimming shortened V by 8 bases and J by 6 bases, and 19 bases separated the two germline ends. Germline V lookup: CDR1 MNHEY, CDR2 SMNVEV (reference sequence). The CDR3 loop reads CASGDFDRENGYTF. The CDR3 DNA reads TGTGCCAGCGGTGATTTTGATAGGGAGAATGGCTACACCTTC.

V and J are TRBV5-8 and TRBJ2-1; 7 nucleotides align to TRBD1. Germline V gene lookup returns CDR1 SGHTS and CDR2 YDEGEE. The CDR3 totals 15 residues. Trimming took 2 bases from V and 3 from J; bases not matched to a gene: 5. DNA of the CDR3: TGTGCCAGCAGCTTCGGGACAGATATCTACAATGAGCAGTTCTTC. This gives the protein CASSFGTDIYNEQFF.

This chain links TRBV5-1 with TRBJ1-2; the match to TRBD1 covers 11 bases. The CDR3 has 14 residues. Germline V CDR1 and CDR2: SGHRS, YFSETQ. After removal of 3 bases from V and 5 bases from J, the junction contained 3 bases not matched to a gene. CDR3 amino acids: CASSSGTGGYGYTF. The CDR3 DNA sequence: TGCGCCAGCAGCTCCGGGACAGGGGGATATGGCTACACCTTC.

The chain has TRBV6-5 and TRBJ1-5; TRBD1 is a possible D gene (5 bases). The CDR3 contains 15 residues. Per germline, CDR1 MNHEY and CDR2 SVGAGI. V lost 5 bases to trimming and J lost 3 bases, with 14 bases between them. CDR3 DNA: TGTGCCAGCAGTCCTTTCACAGGTTTCAATCAGCCCCAGCATTTT. Translation: CASSPFTGFNQPQHF.

V is TRBV18 and J is TRBJ1-5, with D maybe TRBD1 (5 bases). V lost 1 base and J 6 bases, leaving 10 bases between the germline ends. The CDR3 contains 14 residues. Germline CDR1 and CDR2: KGHSH and LQKENI. For the CDR3, the DNA is TGTGCCAGCTCACCACAGGGGTTTGGTCAGCCCCAGCATTTT. Translated, it gives CASSPQGFGQPQHF.

This clone came up a few times. The gene calls are TRBV9 and TRBJ1-2; 7 bases fit TRBD1. With V trimmed by 1 base and J by 6 bases, 6 bases remained unmatched. The CDR3 consists of 14 residues. Per germline, CDR1 SGDLS and CDR2 YYNGEE. The CDR3 nucleotides are TGTGCCAGCAGCGTAAGAGGGGGCGGGGATGGCTACACCTTC. Its protein product is CASSVRGGGDGYTF.

The chain recombines TRBV25-1 with TRBJ1-2, with D unresolved. CDR1 and CDR2 (germline): MGHDK, SYGVNS. The V end was cut by 6 bases, the J end by 4 bases, with 6 bases between. The CDR3 spans 11 residues. The CDR3 protein is CASSLFYGYTF. Written as DNA, the CDR3 is TGTGCCAGCAGCCTCTTCTATGGCTACACCTTC.

The chain combines TRBV2 with TRBJ2-7; TRBD1 matches 9 bases. V lost 6 bases, J lost 6 bases, and 3 bases stayed unmatched. The V gene's germline CDR1 is SNHLY and CDR2 FYNNEI. This CDR3 has 12 residues. In DNA form, the CDR3 reads TGTGCCAGCAGAAGACAGGGGGGCGAGCAGTACTTC. As protein: CASRRQGGEQYF.

The CDR3 spells CASSLGRIAEPNTGELFF. CDR3 DNA: TGCGCCAGCAGCTTGGGACGAATAGCGGAACCCAACACCGGGGAGCTGTTTTTT. J is TRBJ2-2 and V is TRBV5-1; tentative D call: TRBD2 (6 bases). Germline CDR1 is SGHRS and CDR2 is YFSETQ. With 0 bases removed from V and 2 bases from J, the gap between germline ends came to 17 bases. The CDR3 runs 18 residues.

V and J are TRBV7-9 and TRBJ2-2; 7 nucleotides line up with TRBD1. With V trimmed by 5 bases and J by 4 bases, 7 bases remained unmatched. Germline V lookup: CDR1 SEHNR, CDR2 FQNEAQ (reference sequence). This CDR3 spans 15 amino acids. The CDR3 protein is CASSRPGGITGELFF. The CDR3 region has the DNA TGTGCCAGCAGCAGGCCAGGGGGAATCACCGGGGAGCTGTTTTTT.

In its sample, this clone was seen once. The V gene is TRBV29-1, the J gene TRBJ1-3; 7 nucleotides match TRBD1. V gave up 7 bases and J gave up 3 bases; unmatched junction bases: 6. Germline V CDR1 and CDR2: SQVTM, ANQGSEA. The CDR3 totals 13 residues. DNA for the CDR3: TGCAGCGCCTTCGGACAGGTTGGAAACACCATATATTTT. Translating it yields CSAFGQVGNTIYF.

The chain has TRBV24-1 and TRBJ2-7, with 13 bases lining up with TRBD2. This CDR3 spans 16 amino acids. V shed 3 bases and J 5 bases; nucleotides not matched to a gene: 6. Germline V gene data show CDR1 as KGHDR and CDR2 as SFDVKD. The CDR3, as DNA: TGTGCCACCAGTGATGACACTAGCGGGGGGGCCCACGAGCAGTACGTC. It encodes CATSDDTSGGAHEQYV.

The rearrangement joins TRBV6-5 to TRBJ2-2; possible D gene TRBD1, 5 bases. The germline V and J ends were trimmed by 4 bases and 4 bases, with 7 bases remaining between them. Germline V CDR1 and CDR2: MNHEY, SVGAGI. This CDR3 has 13 residues. The CDR3 is CASSSDSTGELFF. CDR3 in DNA: TGTGCCAGCAGTTCCGACAGCACCGGGGAGCTGTTTTTT.

The chain links TRBV5-6 to TRBJ2-5; D is ambiguous. CDR3 length equals 11 residues. Germline V gene data show CDR1 as SGHDT and CDR2 as YYEEEE. The ends were cut back, 7 bases at V and 5 bases at J, with 9 bases in the middle. CDR3 nucleotides: TGTGCCAGCGGCCTCGGGGAGACCCAGTACTTC. This codes for CASGLGETQYF.

The chain combines TRBV18 with TRBJ1-4; TRBD1 agrees at 9 bases. The germline V gene has CDR1 KGHSH and CDR2 LQKENI. CDR3 size: 12 residues. With V trimmed by 8 bases and J by 5 bases, 0 bases remained unmatched. This CDR3 is CASGTGNEKLFF. The CDR3 DNA is TGTGCCAGCGGGACAGGGAATGAAAAACTGTTTTTT.

V is TRBV25-1 and J is TRBJ2-3, with 8 bases that match TRBD1. The CDR3 extends over 17 amino acids. Germline CDR1 and CDR2: MGHDK and SYGVNS. Germline trimming cut 0 bases from V and 4 bases from J; bases unmatched to any gene: 9. The CDR3 region is CASSEYSGRGRADTQYF. CDR3 DNA: TGTGCCAGCAGTGAATATTCCGGCAGGGGGCGGGCAGATACGCAGTATTTT.

The chain links TRBV24-1 to TRBJ2-2, with D possibly TRBD2 on 5 matching bases. CDR1 is KGHDR and CDR2 is SFDVKD in the germline V gene. CDR3 length: 17 amino acids. Between the trimmed V and J ends, which lost 4 bases and 1 base, there was a span of 15 bases. The CDR3 DNA follows: TGTGCCACCAGTGAGGCCGTATGGGCGGGGAACACCGGGGAGCTGTTTTTT. Its translation is CATSEAVWAGNTGELFF.

The rearrangement uses TRBV5-1 and TRBJ1-1; 8 bases agree with TRBD1. The CDR3 spans 14 residues. Germline V gene sequence: CDR1 SGHRS, CDR2 YFSETQ. Losses at the gene ends were 7 bases for V and 1 base for J; bases not matched to a gene: 6. This CDR3 reads CASGTGTGNTEAFF. In DNA, the CDR3 is TGCGCCAGCGGCACCGGGACAGGGAACACTGAAGCTTTCTTT.